These 22 T cell receptor beta chains came from one sample sequenced in a study of T cell changes during pregnancy in multiple sclerosis. Method: immunoSEQ multiplex PCR; TCRdb's copy keeps in-frame clones and lacks some. The sample has 100,000 or so clones, 93% seen once. The sequenced sample was peripheral blood, obtained after pregnancy. The receptors stem from a female donor with multiple sclerosis, enrolled in a pregnancy study.

The chain recombines TRBV7-9 with TRBJ2-7; D is perhaps TRBD1 (5 bases). V was cut by 1 base and J by 4 bases, with 8 bases left in between. Per the germline V gene, CDR1 is SEHNR and CDR2 is FQNEAQ (reference sequence). This CDR3 has 13 residues. The CDR3 DNA reads TGTGCCAGCAGCTTAGGTAGGGGTTACGAGCAGTACTTC. It is translated as CASSLGRGYEQYF.

Points on this clone: Different DNA sequences within this sample yield the same CDR3. The gene calls are TRBV7-2 and TRBJ2-7; 9 bases agree with TRBD2. This CDR3 has 14 amino acids. Losses at the gene ends were 4 bases for V and 3 bases for J; bases not matched to a gene: 4. Germline assignment: CDR1 SGHTA and CDR2 FQGNSA. This CDR3 reads CASSSGLAGYEQYF. The CDR3 DNA is TGTGCCAGCAGCTCGGGACTAGCAGGCTACGAGCAGTACTTC.

The chain joins TRBV5-3 to TRBJ2-3; TRBD2 matches at 12 bases. TRBV5-3 is noted as an ORF with a role that remains uncertain. This CDR3 region has 15 residues. V trimming: 4 bases; J trimming: 2 bases; junction bases outside the gene matches: 2. The CDR3 loop reads CARSGTSGFTDTQYF. In DNA, the CDR3 is TGTGCCAGAAGCGGGACTAGCGGGTTCACAGATACGCAGTATTTT.

The genes are TRBV18 and TRBJ1-1; TRBD1 aligns across 7 bases. Germline lookup yields CDR1 KGHSH and CDR2 LQKENI. The CDR3 contains 13 residues. The V and J ends lost 2 bases and 7 bases, in that order; junction bases with no gene match: 4. DNA for the CDR3: TGTGCCAGCTCACCAACAGGGGCCCATGAAGCTTTCTTT. It yields the protein CASSPTGAHEAFF.

This chain connects TRBV4-2 to TRBJ2-7, with a tentative D call TRBD1 (8 bases). Trimming pared 6 bases from V and 3 bases from J, leaving 21 bases between. CDR1 LGHNA and CDR2 YNFKEQ come from the germline V gene. This CDR3 spans 16 amino acids. CDR3 loop: CASRKHYRGEGYEQYF. CDR3 in DNA: TGTGCCAGCAGGAAGCATTACAGGGGGGAGGGCTACGAGCAGTACTTC.

The chain joins TRBV28 to TRBJ1-3; D possibly corresponds to TRBD1 (5 bases). V lost 6 bases and J lost 1, with 7 bases in between. The CDR3 extends over 13 amino acids. Germline CDR1 and CDR2: MDHEN and SYDVKM. CDR3 in amino acids: CASRSGSGNTIYF. Written as DNA, the CDR3 is TGTGCCAGCAGATCAGGGTCTGGAAACACCATATATTTT. The variable domain in full, completed from reference TRBV28 and TRBJ1-3, reads DVKVTQSSRYLVKRTGEKVFLECVQDMDHENMFWYRQDPGLGLRLIYFSYDVKMKEKGDIPEGYSVSREKKERFSLILESASTNQTSMYLCASRSGSGNTIYFGEGSWLTVV.

This chain joins TRBV5-1 and TRBJ2-7, with 14 bases aligning to TRBD2. This CDR3 spans 17 amino acids. J gave up 6 bases and V 1 base, and 9 bases lay outside the gene matches. Germline CDR1 reads SGHRS; CDR2 reads YFSETQ. Written as DNA, the CDR3 is TGCGCCAGCAGCTTGATCGGGACTAGCGGGAGTCCGCCCGAGCAGTACTTC. It yields the protein CASSLIGTSGSPPEQYF.

CDR3: CAWSRTGQGNGELFF. CDR3 bases: TGTGCCTGGAGCCGGACCGGACAGGGGAACGGGGAGCTGTTTTTT. The chain links TRBV30 to TRBJ2-2; 9 bases are shared with TRBD1. Trimming cost V 3 bases and J 7 bases; bases outside gene matches: 9. Germline lookup yields CDR1 GTSNPN and CDR2 SVGIG (reference sequence). CDR3 length: 15 residues.

This clone was seen once. This chain connects TRBV27 to TRBJ2-1; TRBD2 matches 12 bases. The CDR3 sequence is 15 residues long. V lost 5 bases to trimming and J lost 2 bases; unmatched junction nucleotides: 1. The germline V gene has CDR1 MNHEY and CDR2 SMNVEV (reference sequence). CDR3 amino acids: CASSGLAGPYNEQFF. The CDR3 nucleotides read TGTGCCAGCAGTGGACTAGCGGGACCCTACAATGAGCAGTTCTTC.

The chain recombines TRBV5-1 with TRBJ2-1; TRBD1 matches at 8 bases. The V and J ends lost 3 bases and 3 bases, in that order; junction bases with no gene match: 5. This CDR3 contains 15 residues. The germline V gene encodes CDR1 SGHRS and CDR2 YFSETQ. CDR3 DNA: TGCGCCAGCAGCTCCAGGGACAGGAGCTACAATGAGCAGTTCTTC. It yields the protein CASSSRDRSYNEQFF.

The J gene is TRBJ1-3, the V gene TRBV5-6; tentative D call: TRBD1 (5 bases). CDR1 is SGHDT, CDR2 YYEEEE, per germline. There are 15 residues in the CDR3. Trimming stripped 1 base from V and 4 bases from J, with 12 bases between. The CDR3 loop is CASSLRQGSGNTIYF. CDR3 in DNA: TGTGCCAGCAGCTTGCGTCAGGGTTCCGGAAACACCATATATTTT.

The rearrangement uses TRBV27 and TRBJ1-2; D is possibly TRBD1 (5 bases). The ends were cut back, 2 bases at V and 7 bases at J, with 11 bases in the middle. CDR1 and CDR2 (germline): MNHEY, SMNVEV (reference sequence). The CDR3 runs 13 residues. The CDR3 loop is CASSLGGGSGYTF. CDR3 sequence (DNA): TGTGCCAGCAGTTTAGGGGGGGGATCTGGCTACACCTTC.

The chain couples TRBV6-6 to TRBJ2-7, with 9 nucleotides matching TRBD2. The V gene end was trimmed by 0 bases and the J gene end by 0 bases; junction bases not matched to a gene: 0. Germline V lookup: CDR1 MNHNY, CDR2 SVGAGI (reference sequence). The CDR3 loop spans 15 amino acids. In nucleotides, the CDR3 is TGTGCCAGCAGTTACTCTAGCGGGAGCTCCTACGAGCAGTACTTC. Residues: CASSYSSGSSYEQYF.

This chain uses TRBV20-1 with TRBJ1-5, with 9 bases matching TRBD1. The CDR3 contains 11 residues. From germline, CDR1 is DFQATT and CDR2 SNEGSKA (reference sequence). The V gene end was trimmed by 6 bases and the J gene end by 11 bases; junction bases not matched to a gene: 5. CDR3 sequence (DNA): TGCAGTGCGACAGGGGGGGCAACCCAGCATTTT. The encoded protein is CSATGGATQHF.

This chain links TRBV6-5 with TRBJ2-2, with D uncertain. The V gene's germline CDR1 is MNHEY and CDR2 SVGAGI. This CDR3 spans 13 amino acids. The ends were cut back, 6 bases at V and 2 bases at J, with 7 bases in the middle. The chain's CDR3 is CASRLFNTGELFF. The CDR3 DNA reads as TGTGCCAGCAGACTTTTCAACACCGGGGAGCTGTTTTTT.

The rearrangement joins TRBV7-2 to TRBJ2-1, with D hard to call. Germline CDR1 SGHTA, CDR2 FQGNSA. CDR3 size: 14 residues. V dropped 5 bases and J dropped 8 bases, with 16 bases sitting between them. In DNA, the CDR3 is TGTGCCAGCAGCCCCTCCCTAGTTAACCATGAGCAGTTCTTC. Translation: CASSPSLVNHEQFF.

V usage is TRBV2 and J usage is TRBJ2-3; 12 bases map to TRBD1. CDR1 and CDR2 (germline): SNHLY, FYNNEI. V was pared by 4 bases and J by 3 bases, with 2 bases of the junction left unmatched. The CDR3 loop spans 15 amino acids. As DNA, the CDR3 is TGTGCCAGCAGTGGGGGACAGGGGGCAACAGATACGCAGTATTTT. Translation: CASSGGQGATDTQYF.

The chain is built from TRBV28 and TRBJ1-2; D uncertain. V was trimmed by 3 bases and J by 2 bases, leaving 10 bases between them. This CDR3 region has 14 residues. CDR1 and CDR2 (germline): MDHEN, SYDVKM. CDR3 DNA: TGTGCCAGCAGTTTCCCCGGACTGAACTATGGCTACACCTTC. This translates into CASSFPGLNYGYTF.

The CDR3 DNA reads as TGCGCCAGCAGCTTGTATTATGGAGGGGGCGAGAACTATGGCTACACCTTC. This gives the protein CASSLYYGGGENYGYTF. The J gene is TRBJ1-2, the V gene TRBV5-1; 7 bases line up with TRBD1. The CDR3 consists of 17 residues. Trimming took 1 base from V and 2 from J; bases not matched to a gene: 11. Per germline, CDR1 SGHRS and CDR2 YFSETQ. Drawing the rest from reference TRBV5-1 and TRBJ1-2, the complete variable domain is KAGVTQTPRYLIKTRGQQVTLSCSPISGHRSVSWYQQTPGQGLQFLFEYFSETQRNKGNFPGRFSGRQFSNSRSEMNVSTLELGDSALYLCASSLYYGGGENYGYTFGSGTRLTVV.

Written as DNA, the CDR3 is TGTGCCAGCAGCCCGCGAGGACTAGCGGTGGATACGCAGTATTTT. Translating it yields CASSPRGLAVDTQYF. The chain links TRBV9 to TRBJ2-3; 10 positions match TRBD2. CDR3 length: 15 amino acids. The trim removed 4 bases at V and 6 bases at J, leaving 8 bases unmatched. Germline V gene data show CDR1 as SGDLS and CDR2 as YYNGEE.

The chain links TRBV7-9 to TRBJ2-7; TRBD2 aligns across 7 bases. Trimming removed 4 bases from V and 6 bases from J; junction bases left unmatched: 3. The CDR3 totals 12 residues. Germline V gene sequence: CDR1 SEHNR, CDR2 FQNEAQ (reference sequence). The CDR3 reads CASSWTSPEQYF. The CDR3 coding sequence is TGTGCCAGCAGCTGGACTAGTCCCGAGCAGTACTTC.

The chain recombines TRBV29-1 with TRBJ2-3; 9 nucleotides match TRBD2. CDR3 length equals 14 residues. J was trimmed by 1 base and V by 5 bases; bases with no gene match: 4. Germline lookup yields CDR1 SQVTM and CDR2 ANQGSEA. This CDR3 is CSVSTSGRTDTQYF. CDR3 nucleotides: TGCAGCGTTTCCACTAGCGGGCGCACAGATACGCAGTATTTT.